The entry below gives a single T cell receptor (beta chain) sequence along with its context. These data come from a study of blood T cell repertoires in COVID-19. Background on the study: From the United States, Italy and Spain came samples of acute and convalescent COVID-19. From T cells, B-cell-depleted T cells, or PBMCs came the material, which was cDNA or gDNA.

V was shortened by 4 bases and J by 7 bases, with 27 bases between the two germline ends. Germline CDR1 and CDR2: SGHRS and YFSETQ. The CDR3 has 17 amino acids. Authors' analysis steps: By means of reference gene primer amplification, nucleated cell counts were estimated. The repertoire was sequenced with immunoSEQ multiplex PCR; TCRdb's copy has only in-frame clones and lacks some. V and J calls and clone size follow that table, whereas D and trimming were derived from the DNA. The sample shows approximately 200,000 clones, roughly 79% of them seen only once. The chain recombines TRBV5-1 with TRBJ2-7; D possibly corresponds to TRBD1 (6 bases). This sequence was found in a human donor with acute or convalescent COVID-19. The donor label of this sample is uncertain. Sequenced input: peripheral blood. The CDR3 sequence is CASSINQDSYLGGEQYF. The CDR3 bases are TGCGCCAGCAGCATAAACCAGGACAGTTATTTAGGTGGGGAGCAGTACTTC.